This T cell receptor (beta chain) was sequenced during a study of T cell responses to AZD1222 COVID-19 vaccine. In the study overall: Whether given at about 4 or about 12 weeks, second doses were pooled.

Assay used: immunoSEQ multiplex PCR; TCRdb lists only in-frame clones, some missing. This sample has about 170,000 clones, with over 85% found just once. Study conclusions and caveats: Baseline serology detected seropositivity in only a handful of AZD1222 recipients. Close to half of all spike-specific TCRs reportedly target regions of the variants that are unmutated. Spike-spanning, vaccine-associated CD4 TCRs were dominant at 160-218 and 743-854.

Trimming took 1 base from V and 0 from J, leaving 10 bases between them. CDR3 size: 17 residues. Per the germline V gene, CDR1 is LGHNA and CDR2 is YSLEER. About this clone: Its antigen is still unknown.

The chain is built from TRBV4-3 and TRBJ1-6, with unresolved D. The sample consisted of peripheral blood, taken on day 0 of AZD1222 vaccination. The sequence derives from an adult in good health. The CDR3 bases are TGCGCCAGCAGCCAAGCCGCGGAGAGCTCCTATAATTCACCCCTCCACTTT. Translated, it gives CASSQAAESSYNSPLHF.